The clone carrying this T cell receptor beta chain was recorded at least ten times. Its antigen is not identified. The data belong to a study of early T cells in non-severe SARS-CoV-2 infection. Study context: Sequenced bulk RNA came from whole blood that was unsorted, and chains were unpaired.

Tagging with unique molecular identifiers was applied to individual cDNA molecules. A single record per CDR3 protein comes from TCRdb applying MiXCR to the 5' RACE reads. The table lists 25,000 to 35,000 distinct CDR3 sequences, around 6.6% of them singletons. Study findings and constraints: Comparison of clonotypes with VDJdb favored anti-spike CD8 responses while missing private and CD4 specificities.

The sequence was obtained from an adult who was a healthcare worker with PCR-confirmed SARS-CoV-2 infection or an uninfected control (not recorded which). Sequencing used whole blood.

This CDR3 is CASSIQQREKQFF. The CDR3 DNA reads TGTGCCAGTAGTATACAGCAACGCGAGAAGCAGTTCTTC. This chain connects TRBV19 to TRBJ2-1, with D unclear. V lost 2 bases and J lost 11, with 13 bases in between. This CDR3 has 13 amino acids. Germline CDR1 reads LNHDA; CDR2 reads SQIVND (reference sequence).